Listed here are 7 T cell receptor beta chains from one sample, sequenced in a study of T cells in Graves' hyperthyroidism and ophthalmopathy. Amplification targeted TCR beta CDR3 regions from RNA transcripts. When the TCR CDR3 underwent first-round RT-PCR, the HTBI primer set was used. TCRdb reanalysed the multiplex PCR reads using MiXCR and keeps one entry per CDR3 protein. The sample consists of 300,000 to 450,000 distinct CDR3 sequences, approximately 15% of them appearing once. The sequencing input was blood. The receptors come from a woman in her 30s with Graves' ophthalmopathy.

The CDR3 DNA reads TGCAGTGCTAGAGGGCAAGCGGGGGCATTAACTAGCACAGATACGCAGTATTTT. This translates into CSARGQAGALTSTDTQYF. The chain recombines TRBV20-1 with TRBJ2-3; 8 bases agree with TRBD2. This CDR3 region has 18 residues. Germline V gives CDR1 DFQATT, CDR2 SNEGSKA (reference sequence). The J segment lost 0 bases and the V segment lost 1 base, leaving 12 bases of the junction unmatched.

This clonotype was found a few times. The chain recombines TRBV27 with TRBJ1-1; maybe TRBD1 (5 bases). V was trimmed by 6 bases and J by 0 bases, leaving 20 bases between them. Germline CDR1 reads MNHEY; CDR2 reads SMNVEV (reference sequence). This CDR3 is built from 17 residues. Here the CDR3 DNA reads TGTGCCAGCAGACCGGGACGGCCGAAAAAAATGAACACTGAAGCTTTCTTT. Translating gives CASRPGRPKKMNTEAFF.

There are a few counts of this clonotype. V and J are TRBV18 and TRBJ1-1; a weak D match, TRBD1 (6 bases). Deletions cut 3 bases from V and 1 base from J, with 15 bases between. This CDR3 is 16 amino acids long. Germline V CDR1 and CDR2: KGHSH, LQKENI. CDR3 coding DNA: TGTGCCAGCTCACCCCGGACAGTTTCTGAGAACACTGAAGCTTTCTTT. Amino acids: CASSPRTVSENTEAFF.

The CDR3 sequence is CSAIILSSYNSPLHF. The CDR3, as DNA: TGCAGTGCCATCATACTGAGCTCCTATAATTCACCCCTCCACTTT. This chain uses TRBV20-1 with TRBJ1-6; D call uncertain. The germline CDR1 and CDR2 sequences are DFQATT and SNEGSKA (reference sequence). The ends were cut back, 6 bases at V and 0 bases at J, with 12 bases in the middle. There are 15 residues in the CDR3.

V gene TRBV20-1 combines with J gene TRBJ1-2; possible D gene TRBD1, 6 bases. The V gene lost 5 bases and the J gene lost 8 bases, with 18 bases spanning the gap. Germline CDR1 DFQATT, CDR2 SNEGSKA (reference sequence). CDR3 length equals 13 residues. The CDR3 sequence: CSADYGQSAGYTF. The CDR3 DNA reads TGCAGTGCTGACTATGGACAGTCCGCCGGCTACACCTTC.

The CDR3 nucleotides read TGTGCCACCAGCAGAGGAAGGGGTTTAGAGACCCAGTACTTC. Protein product: CATSRGRGLETQYF. This chain uses TRBV15 with TRBJ2-5, with D possibly being TRBD1 (5 bases). CDR3 size: 14 residues. The V end was cut by 1 base, the J end by 4 bases, with 10 bases between. Germline-derived CDR1 and CDR2 are LNHNV and YYDKDF (reference sequence).

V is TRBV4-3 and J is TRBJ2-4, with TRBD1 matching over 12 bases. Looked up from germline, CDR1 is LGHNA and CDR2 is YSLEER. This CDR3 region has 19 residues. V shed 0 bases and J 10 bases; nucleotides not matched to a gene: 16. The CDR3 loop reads CASSQDRTQLRDRGRIQYF. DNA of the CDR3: TGCGCCAGCAGCCAAGATAGAACCCAGCTCCGGGACAGGGGGCGGATTCAGTACTTC.